Following are 21 T cell receptor beta chains from one sample sequenced in a study of neurological immune-mediated disorders. TCRdb itself ran the 5' RACE reads through MiXCR, one entry per CDR3 protein. Of tens of thousands of distinct CDR3 sequences listed, 10% are singletons. Sequencing was carried out using PBMCs. The receptors shown here come from a woman in her forties with HTLV-1-associated myelopathy (HAM/TSP).

This clonotype was seen repeatedly, ten times or more. V and J are TRBV4-1 and TRBJ2-4; 16 bases agree with TRBD2. Germline CDR1 MGHRA, CDR2 YSYEKL. The CDR3 covers 18 residues. Losses at the gene ends were 5 bases for V and 8 bases for J; bases not matched to a gene: 12. The CDR3 DNA is TGCGCCAGCAGCTCTCCGGGACTAGCGGGGGGGGAGGGTTACATTCAGTACTTC. This gives the protein CASSSPGLAGGEGYIQYF.

A remark on this clonotype: A read error may explain this, as a much larger clone is one base away. The chain couples TRBV18 to TRBJ1-1, with D maybe TRBD1 (6 bases). The CDR3 loop spans 14 amino acids. Germline CDR1 KGHSH, CDR2 LQKENI. CDR3: CASLPGQTNTEALF. The CDR3 DNA reads TGTGCCAGCTTACCGGGACAAACGAACACTGAAGCTTTGTTT.

At least ten counts were recorded for this clonotype. This sequence joins TRBV20-1 and TRBJ1-5; a possible D gene is TRBD1 (5 bases). Trimming removed 5 bases from V and 0 bases from J, with 11 bases in between. This CDR3 comprises 14 residues. Germline CDR1 is DFQATT and CDR2 is SNEGSKA (reference sequence). The CDR3 is CSAGTDYSNQPQHF. The CDR3 bases are TGCAGTGCTGGGACCGACTATAGCAATCAGCCCCAGCATTTT.

This clonotype occurred many times. The chain couples TRBV5-1 to TRBJ2-1; 13 bases align to TRBD2. The trim removed 5 bases at V and 9 bases at J, leaving 5 bases unmatched. In germline, CDR1 is SGHRS, CDR2 YFSETQ. The CDR3 totals 14 residues. The CDR3 DNA reads TGCGCCAGCAGGGGACTAGCGGGATCCTCTGAGCAGTTCTTC. This sequence encodes CASRGLAGSSEQFF. Looking up the rest from reference TRBV5-1 and TRBJ2-1 gives the full variable domain: KAGVTQTPRYLIKTRGQQVTLSCSPISGHRSVSWYQQTPGQGLQFLFEYFSETQRNKGNFPGRFSGRQFSNSRSEMNVSTLELGDSALYLCASRGLAGSSEQFFGPGTRLTVL.

This clonotype was detected many times. The V and J genes are TRBV20-1 and TRBJ2-1; D not resolved. With 0 bases removed from V and 5 bases from J, the gap between germline ends came to 8 bases. The CDR3 runs 13 residues. CDR1 is DFQATT, CDR2 SNEGSKA, per germline (reference sequence). The CDR3 here is CSARDARNNEQFF. The CDR3 nucleotides are TGCAGTGCTAGAGATGCCAGAAACAATGAGCAGTTCTTC.

Comments on this clonotype: Given a much more abundant clone one base away, this may be a read error. The chain combines TRBV5-1 with TRBJ1-1, with unresolved D. The CDR3 loop spans 13 amino acids. The ends were cut back, 7 bases at V and 4 bases at J, with 14 bases in the middle. Germline CDR1 is SGHRS and CDR2 is YFSETQ. The CDR3 reads CASLRSVVTEAFF. The CDR3 DNA sequence: TGCGCCAGCCTCCGCTCCGTGGTCACTGAAGCTTTCTTT.

At least ten counts were recorded for this clonotype. The rearrangement joins TRBV5-6 to TRBJ2-7; the D gene could be TRBD1 or TRBD2 (5 bases each). The V and J ends lost 2 bases and 7 bases respectively, with 13 bases between them. This CDR3 is 13 amino acids long. The V gene's germline CDR1 is SGHDT and CDR2 YYEEEE. The CDR3 loop reads CASSFGGGREQYF. CDR3 DNA: TGTGCCAGCAGCTTTGGTGGGGGTAGGGAGCAGTACTTC.

As to this clonotype: A single base separates this from a much larger clone, so it may be a read error. V usage is TRBV5-1 and J usage is TRBJ2-7; 7 bases are shared with TRBD1. The J segment lost 2 bases and the V segment lost 0 bases, leaving 2 bases of the junction unmatched. CDR1 is SGHRS and CDR2 is YFSETQ in the germline V gene. This CDR3 contains 14 residues. The DNA for the CDR3 is TGCGCCAGCAGCTTGGAGGGACAGACCTACGAGCAGTACTTC. Translated, it gives CASSLEGQTYEQYF.

Ten or more counts support this clonotype. CDR3 loop: CASSYSGGGQKNTIYF. The CDR3 DNA reads TGTGCCAGCAGTTACTCGGGAGGGGGCCAGAAAAACACCATATATTTT. The chain combines TRBV6-6 with TRBJ1-3; 7 bases are a match to TRBD1. J lost 6 bases, V lost 0 bases, and 8 bases had no gene match. CDR3 length: 16 amino acids. Germline V gives CDR1 MNHNY, CDR2 SVGAGI (reference sequence).

The sample holds many counts of this clonotype. The chain links TRBV4-3 to TRBJ2-3; the match to TRBD2 covers 7 bases. The CDR3 length is 16 residues. Germline V gene lookup returns CDR1 LGHNA and CDR2 YSLEER. The V segment lost 4 bases and the J segment 5 bases; nucleotides outside the gene matches: 12. This chain's CDR3 is CASSPSGLAWEDTQYF. The CDR3 nucleotides read TGCGCCAGCAGCCCTAGCGGACTCGCCTGGGAAGATACGCAGTATTTT.

This clonotype was recorded many times. The rearrangement uses TRBV10-2 and TRBJ2-3; D gene unclear. This CDR3 region has 14 residues. V lost 4 bases and J 3 bases, leaving 11 bases between the germline ends. Germline CDR1 is WSHSY and CDR2 is SAAADI. The CDR3 nucleotides are TGCGCCAGCAGTGTTGCGACTCTGACAGATACGCAGTATTTT. Translating it yields CASSVATLTDTQYF.

This clonotype came up many times. The genes are TRBV14 and TRBJ1-4; D gene unclear. The germline CDR1 and CDR2 sequences are SGHDN and FVKESK. Trimming took off 0 bases at V and 4 bases at J, with 9 bases between the two ends. The CDR3 has 15 residues. CDR3 in amino acids: CASSQDLGFNEKLFF. CDR3 in DNA: TGTGCCAGCAGCCAAGATTTGGGGTTTAATGAAAAACTGTTTTTT.

This clonotype appeared many times. V usage is TRBV11-1 and J usage is TRBJ2-3; TRBD2 matches at 7 bases. The CDR3 length is 15 residues. With 5 bases clipped from V and 0 bases from J, the junction kept 5 bases outside the gene matches. Per the germline V gene, CDR1 is SGHAT and CDR2 is FQDESV (reference sequence). The CDR3 sequence is CASSPGTISTDTQYF. The CDR3 nucleotides read TGTGCCAGCAGCCCCGGGACTATAAGCACAGATACGCAGTATTTT.

This clonotype was detected many times. The chain couples TRBV5-5 to TRBJ2-3, with D maybe TRBD1 (6 bases). Trimming left V 4 bases short and J 2 bases short, with 8 bases between. The CDR3 covers 13 residues. Germline V gene lookup returns CDR1 SGHKS and CDR2 YYEKEE (reference sequence). This chain's CDR3 is CASSRQDTDTQYF. CDR3 bases: TGTGCCAGCAGCCGACAGGACACAGATACGCAGTATTTT.

On this clonotype itself: A much larger clone differs from this one at a single base, so this may be a read error. The CDR3 DNA follows: TGCAGCGTGACTAGTAATAGCGCGAGCTCCTACAATGAGCGGTTCTTC. Amino acid sequence: CSVTSNSASSYNERFF. The genes are TRBV29-1 and TRBJ2-1, with a possible D match to TRBD2 (6 bases). Looked up from germline, CDR1 is SQVTM and CDR2 is ANQGSEA. The CDR3 sequence is 16 residues long.

V and J are TRBV20-1 and TRBJ1-2; possible D gene TRBD1, 5 bases. Trimming left V 5 bases short and J 7 bases short, with 5 bases between. The CDR3 has 9 amino acids. CDR1 is DFQATT and CDR2 is SNEGSKA in the germline V gene (reference sequence). The CDR3 DNA reads TGCAGTGCTGGGGCTGGCTACACCTTC. Amino acids: CSAGAGYTF.

There are many counts of this clonotype. CDR3 bases: TGTGCCAGCAGCGTAGATCCCAGCGATCAGCCCCAGCATTTT. Its protein is CASSVDPSDQPQHF. The chain carries TRBV9 and TRBJ1-5; D unclear. Germline V CDR1 and CDR2: SGDLS, YYNGEE. The CDR3 totals 14 residues. V lost 0 bases and J lost 5, with 9 bases in between.

This clonotype showed up many times. The chain couples TRBV2 to TRBJ2-7; D might be TRBD1 (5 bases). CDR1 SNHLY and CDR2 FYNNEI come from the germline V gene. Trimming pared 5 bases from V and 2 bases from J, leaving 10 bases between. The CDR3 runs 13 residues. CDR3 region: CASSQGTPYEQYF. CDR3 nucleotide sequence: TGTGCCAGCAGTCAGGGAACCCCCTACGAGCAGTACTTC.

There are many counts of this clonotype. The V and J genes are TRBV5-5 and TRBJ1-5; tentatively, D is TRBD1 (5 bases). Germline V CDR1 and CDR2: SGHKS, YYEKEE (reference sequence). The CDR3 length is 15 residues. Between the trimmed V and J ends, which lost 0 bases and 0 bases, there was a span of 7 bases. The CDR3: CASSLGDGSNQPQHF. DNA for the CDR3: TGTGCCAGCAGCTTGGGGGACGGTAGCAATCAGCCCCAGCATTTT. Filled out from reference TRBV5-5 and TRBJ1-5, the complete variable domain reads DAGVTQSPTHLIKTRGQQVTLRCSPISGHKSVSWYQQVLGQGPQFIFQYYEKEERGRGNFPDRFSARQFPNYSSELNVNALLLGDSALYLCASSLGDGSNQPQHFGDGTRLSIL.

Here the CDR3 reads CASSPERDTQYF. The CDR3 coding sequence is TGTGCCAGCTCACCAGAGAGAGATACGCAGTATTTT. The chain uses TRBV18 and TRBJ2-3, with no clear D. Germline V gene sequence: CDR1 KGHSH, CDR2 LQKENI. CDR3 length: 12 residues. V was trimmed by 2 bases and J by 5 bases, leaving 5 bases between them.

This clonotype was picked up many times. The gene calls are TRBV29-1 and TRBJ2-2; TRBD1 matches 9 bases. Trimming removed 4 bases from V and 5 bases from J; junction bases left unmatched: 11. The germline V gene encodes CDR1 SQVTM and CDR2 ANQGSEA. CDR3 length: 16 residues. The CDR3 coding sequence is TGCAGCGTTGGAACAACCGGGACAGGGAGTACCGGGGAGCTGTTTTTT. Translating it yields CSVGTTGTGSTGELFF.